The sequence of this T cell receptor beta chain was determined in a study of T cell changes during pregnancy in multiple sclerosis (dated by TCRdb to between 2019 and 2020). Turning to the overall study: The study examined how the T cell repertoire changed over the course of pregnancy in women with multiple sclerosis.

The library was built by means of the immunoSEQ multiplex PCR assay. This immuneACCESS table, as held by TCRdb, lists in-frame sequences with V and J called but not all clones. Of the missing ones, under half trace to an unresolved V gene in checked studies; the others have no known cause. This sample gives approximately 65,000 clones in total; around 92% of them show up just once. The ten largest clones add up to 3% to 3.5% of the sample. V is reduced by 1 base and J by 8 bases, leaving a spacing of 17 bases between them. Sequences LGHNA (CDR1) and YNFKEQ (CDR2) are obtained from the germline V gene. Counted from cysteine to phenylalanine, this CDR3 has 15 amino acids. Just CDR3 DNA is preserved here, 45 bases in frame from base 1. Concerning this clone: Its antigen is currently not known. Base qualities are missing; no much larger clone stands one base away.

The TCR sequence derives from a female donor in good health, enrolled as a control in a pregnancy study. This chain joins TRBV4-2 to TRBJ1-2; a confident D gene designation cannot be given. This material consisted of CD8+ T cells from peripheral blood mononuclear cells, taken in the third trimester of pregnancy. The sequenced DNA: TGTGCCAGCAGCCAAGGGGAGGGATATCTATGGGGCTACACCTTC. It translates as CASSQGEGYLWGYTF.